Listed below are T cell receptor beta chains from one sample, sequenced in a study of shared clonotypes between healthy human individuals. Clones were sequenced by immunoSEQ multiplex PCR, and TCRdb holds only the in-frame ones, with some missing. The table records about 2.2 million clones, roughly 93% of them present only once. The specimen was naive CD8+ T cells from PBMCs. Receptor source: a man between 18 and 29 years old in good health. Some clones in this sample may be carry-over from other donors' samples. Each CDR3 is given with its conserved first and last residue. A D gene is named only where the DNA matches it firmly. Expanded clones are given a class, and other clones once, few, many or no size at all.

.	.	TRBV25-1	TRBJ2-7	CASTTLGPLIDEQYF	TGTGCCAGCACGACCTTGGGTCCTTTAATCGACGAGCAGTACTTC
.	.	TRBV7-9	TRBJ2-3	CASSEQGGGTDTQYF	TGTGCCAGCAGCGAACAGGGAGGGGGCACAGATACGCAGTATTTT
once	.	TRBV29-1	TRBJ1-1	CSVELWNTEAFF	TGCAGCGTTGAGCTATGGAACACTGAAGCTTTCTTT
.	TRBD2	TRBV6-5	TRBJ2-7	CASKASGRSYEQYF	TGTGCCAGCAAGGCTAGCGGGAGGTCGTACGAGCAGTACTTC
once	TRBD2	TRBV6-1	TRBJ2-1	CASSEARAGATYNEQFF	TGTGCCAGCAGTGAAGCTCGGGCGGGAGCTACCTACAATGAGCAGTTCTTC
.	TRBD2	TRBV19	TRBJ2-7	CASRQKRGNHYEQYF	TGTGCCAGTAGACAAAAGCGGGGGAATCATTACGAGCAGTACTTC
.	TRBD2	TRBV5-4	TRBJ2-3	CASSLGGLESASQYF	TGTGCCAGCAGCTTGGGGGGACTAGAGTCTGCCTCGCAGTATTTT
.	TRBD2	TRBV27	TRBJ2-7	CASSFSGGSSYEQYF	TGTGCCAGCAGCTTTAGCGGGGGGAGCTCCTACGAGCAGTACTTC
.	.	TRBV19	TRBJ2-6	CASSIRGPGANVLTF	TGTGCCAGTAGTATACGGGGGCCTGGGGCCAACGTCCTGACTTTC
.	.	TRBV4-1	TRBJ2-3	CASSRSSSGTDTQYF	TGCGCCAGCAGCCGATCGTCCTCGGGCACAGATACGCAGTATTTT
.	.	TRBV9	TRBJ2-7	CASSGDRMAYEQYF	TGTGCCAGCAGCGGAGACAGGATGGCATACGAGCAGTACTTC
.	.	TRBV7-8	TRBJ2-1	CASSLWGPGGGSLHEQFF	TGTGCCAGCAGCTTATGGGGCCCAGGGGGCGGGAGTCTTCATGAGCAGTTCTTC
.	TRBD2	TRBV9	TRBJ2-3	CASSFRTSGSPDTQYF	TGTGCCAGCAGCTTCCGGACTAGCGGGAGCCCAGATACGCAGTATTTT
.	TRBD1	TRBV28	TRBJ1-2	CASSPDRGFYGYTF	TGTGCCAGCAGTCCCGACAGGGGTTTCTATGGCTACACCTTC
.	TRBD2	TRBV10-2	TRBJ2-1	CASPPAFSGAYNEQFF	TGCGCCAGCCCGCCGGCGTTTAGCGGGGCGTACAATGAGCAGTTCTTC
.	TRBD1	TRBV15	TRBJ2-7	CATSGLRDRGHEQYF	TGTGCCACCAGCGGCCTAAGGGACAGGGGCCACGAGCAGTACTTC
few	.	TRBV27	TRBJ1-1	CASSLLADAEAFF	TGTGCCAGCAGTTTACTTGCGGACGCTGAAGCTTTCTTT
.	TRBD1	TRBV4-3	TRBJ1-2	CASSQDRTGVGGYTF	TGCGCCAGCAGCCAAGATAGGACAGGGGTTGGGGGCTACACCTTC
.	.	TRBV5-8	TRBJ1-2	CASSLRGNYGYTF	TGTGCCAGCAGCTTACGGGGGAACTATGGCTACACCTTC
.	TRBD2	TRBV7-6	TRBJ2-7	CASSLGREGPYEQYF	TGTGCCAGCAGCTTAGGGCGGGAGGGCCCCTACGAGCAGTACTTC
.	.	TRBV4-3	TRBJ2-3	CASSRITFSTDTQYF	TGCGCCAGCAGCCGGATTACTTTTAGCACAGATACGCAGTATTTT
.	TRBD1	TRBV7-7	TRBJ2-7	CASSLGTGVAYEQYF	TGTGCCAGCAGCTTAGGGACAGGGGTTGCCTACGAGCAGTACTTC
.	TRBD1	TRBV9	TRBJ1-1	CASSAETGGGTVGTF	TGTGCCAGCAGCGCCGAGACAGGGGGCGGGACTGTGGGGACCTTT
.	TRBD2	TRBV18	TRBJ2-3	CASSPMGLAGVVDTQYF	TGTGCCAGCTCACCGATGGGACTAGCGGGAGTCGTAGATACGCAGTATTTT
.	.	TRBV27	TRBJ1-5	CASSFRDRNQPQHF	TGTGCCAGCAGTTTCCGGGACCGAAATCAGCCCCAGCATTTT
once	.	TRBV27	TRBJ1-5	CASSLRDSNQPQHF	TGTGCCAGCAGCCTACGGGACAGCAATCAGCCCCAGCATTTT
.	TRBD2	TRBV27	TRBJ2-2	CASSLSGRTIILTGELFF	TGTGCCAGCAGTTTAAGCGGGAGGACTATTATACTCACCGGGGAGCTGTTTTTT
.	.	TRBV7-9	TRBJ1-4	CASSTAATNEKLFF	TGTGCCAGCAGCACGGCAGCAACTAATGAAAAACTGTTTTTT
.	TRBD1	TRBV30	TRBJ2-4	CAWSWTGGDIQYF	TGTGCCTGGAGTTGGACAGGGGGGGACATTCAGTACTTC
.	TRBD2	TRBV4-3	TRBJ2-7	CASSQSRGSFHEQYF	TGCGCCAGCAGCCAATCCCGCGGGAGCTTCCACGAGCAGTACTTC
.	TRBD1	TRBV5-1	TRBJ1-1	CASSPEGTGTMNTEAFF	TGCGCCAGCAGCCCGGAAGGGACAGGTACTATGAACACTGAAGCTTTCTTT
once	TRBD2	TRBV5-1	TRBJ2-1	CASRDPGLAGRYNEQFF	TGCGCCAGCAGAGACCCGGGACTAGCGGGCCGATACAATGAGCAGTTCTTC
.	.	TRBV7-2	TRBJ2-7	CASSLTGTHYEQYF	TGTGCCAGCAGCTTAACGGGGACTCACTACGAGCAGTACTTC
few	TRBD1	TRBV27	TRBJ1-5	CASSRQGGNQPQHF	TGTGCCAGCAGTCGACAGGGTGGCAATCAGCCCCAGCATTTT
.	TRBD1	TRBV2	TRBJ1-5	CASSEGTGVSNQPQHF	TGTGCCAGCAGTGAAGGGACAGGGGTTTCCAATCAGCCCCAGCATTTT
.	.	TRBV11-2	TRBJ2-1	CASSFGPEQFF	TGTGCCAGCAGCTTCGGACCCGAGCAGTTCTTC
.	.	TRBV9	TRBJ1-5	CASSAGNQPQHF	TGTGCCAGCAGCGCGGGCAATCAGCCCCAGCATTTT
.	TRBD1	TRBV4-1	TRBJ1-2	CASSQGRTGRSYGYTF	TGCGCCAGCAGCCAAGGTAGGACAGGGCGTTCCTATGGCTACACCTTC